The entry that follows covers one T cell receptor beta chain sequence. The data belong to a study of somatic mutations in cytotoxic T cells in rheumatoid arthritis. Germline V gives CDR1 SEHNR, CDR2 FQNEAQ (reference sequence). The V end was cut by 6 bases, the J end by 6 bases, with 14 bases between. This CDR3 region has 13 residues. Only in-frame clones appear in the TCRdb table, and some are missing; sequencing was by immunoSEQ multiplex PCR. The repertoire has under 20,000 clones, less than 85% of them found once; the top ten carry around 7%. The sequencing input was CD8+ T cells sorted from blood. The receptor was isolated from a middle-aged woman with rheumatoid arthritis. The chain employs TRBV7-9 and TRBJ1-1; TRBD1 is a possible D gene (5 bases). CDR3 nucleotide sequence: TGTGCCAGCAGTGGGGGGGGGTTCGCTGAAGCTTTCTTT. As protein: CASSGGGFAEAFF.